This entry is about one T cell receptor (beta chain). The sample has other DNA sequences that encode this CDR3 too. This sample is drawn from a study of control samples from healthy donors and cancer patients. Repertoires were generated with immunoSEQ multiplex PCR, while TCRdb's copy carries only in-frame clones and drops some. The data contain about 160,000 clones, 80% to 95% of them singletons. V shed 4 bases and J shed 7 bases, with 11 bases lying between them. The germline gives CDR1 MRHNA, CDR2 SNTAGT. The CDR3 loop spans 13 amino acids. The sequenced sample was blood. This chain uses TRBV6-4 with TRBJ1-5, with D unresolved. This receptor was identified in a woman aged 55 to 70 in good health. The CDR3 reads CASSAMDGQPQHF. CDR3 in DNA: TGTGCCAGCAGTGCAATGGACGGGCAGCCCCAGCATTTT.